This T cell receptor beta chain was documented in a study of blood T cell repertoires in COVID-19. About the research overall: From T cells, B-cell-depleted T cells, or PBMCs came the material, which was cDNA or gDNA.

In the original analysis: Reference gene primer amplification gave estimated nucleated cell counts. TCRdb's copy holds only in-frame clones and misses some; the assay was immunoSEQ multiplex PCR. D and trimming were read from the DNA, whereas the V and J calls and clone size are those reported in that table. The sample holds approximately 300,000 clones, around 89% seen once. The germline gives CDR1 SGHDN, CDR2 FVKESK. This CDR3 has 13 residues. V gave up 1 base and J gave up 2 bases, with 5 bases separating them. The rearrangement joins TRBV14 to TRBJ1-2; D uncertain. Sequencing was done on a sample of peripheral blood. The sequence came from a woman aged 40 to 50 with acute or convalescent COVID-19. CDR3 sequence reads: CASSQGQNYGYTF. The CDR3 DNA sequence: TGTGCCAGCAGCCAAGGACAAAACTATGGCTACACCTTC.